Detailed here is one TCR beta chain. Libraries were prepared by immunoSEQ multiplex PCR; TCRdb keeps only in-frame clonotypes and omits some of them. This table has about 83,000 clones, about 82% appearing once. This sample is drawn from a study of blood T cell repertoires in COVID-19. CDR3 size: 12 residues. The germline gives CDR1 LNHDA, CDR2 SQIVND (reference sequence). Trimming took 6 bases from V and 7 from J; bases not matched to a gene: 5. The sequenced material came from peripheral blood. The source is a woman of 80 years or more with acute or convalescent COVID-19. This rearrangement joins TRBV19 to TRBJ1-1; 7 bases line up with TRBD1. Here the CDR3 reads CASSRQGFEAFF. CDR3 bases: TGTGCCAGTAGCCGACAGGGATTTGAAGCTTTCTTT.